This T cell receptor beta chain was identified in a study of technical replicates of blood from a few donors. Sequencing used immunoSEQ multiplex PCR; TCRdb keeps in-frame clones, though not all of them. The data show approximately 76,000 clones, with roughly 97% seen just once and more than 0.15% held by the top ten. The CDR3 is made up of 14 amino acids. With 2 bases removed from V and 0 bases from J, the gap between germline ends came to 8 bases. CDR1 and CDR2 from the germline V gene are MNHEY and SMNVEV (reference sequence). V and J are TRBV27 and TRBJ2-7, with D tentatively TRBD2 (5 bases). This receptor was taken from a human donor in good health. Sequences were obtained from T cells isolated from PBMCs. The CDR3: CASSLGGHSYEQYF. The CDR3 DNA is TGTGCCAGCAGTTTAGGCGGGCACTCCTACGAGCAGTACTTC.